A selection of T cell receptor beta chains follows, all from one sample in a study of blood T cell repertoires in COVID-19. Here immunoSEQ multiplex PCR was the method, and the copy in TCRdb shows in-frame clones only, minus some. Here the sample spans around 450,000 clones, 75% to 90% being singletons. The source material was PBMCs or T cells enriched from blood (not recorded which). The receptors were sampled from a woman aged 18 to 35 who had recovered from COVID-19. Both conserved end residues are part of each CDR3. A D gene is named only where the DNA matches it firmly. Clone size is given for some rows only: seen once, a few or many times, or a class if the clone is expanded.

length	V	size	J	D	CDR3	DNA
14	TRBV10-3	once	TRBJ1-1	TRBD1	CAIKDEGARTEAFF	TGTGCCATCAAGGACGAGGGGGCGAGAACTGAAGCTTTCTTT
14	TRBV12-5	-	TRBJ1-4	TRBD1	CASGSGGSLEKLFF	TGTGCTAGTGGTTCAGGGGGATCCCTTGAAAAACTGTTTTTT
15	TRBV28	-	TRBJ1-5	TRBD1	CASSLSGQGGQPQHF	TGTGCCAGCAGTTTATCCGGACAGGGGGGACAGCCCCAGCATTTT
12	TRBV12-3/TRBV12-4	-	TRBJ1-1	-	CASSLEGAEAFF	TGTGCCAGCAGTTTAGAAGGGGCTGAAGCTTTCTTT
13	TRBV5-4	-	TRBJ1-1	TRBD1	CASSWGQGAEAFF	TGTGCCAGCAGCTGGGGACAGGGGGCTGAAGCTTTCTTT
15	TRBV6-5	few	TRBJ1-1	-	CASSSEGWGDTEAFF	TGTGCCAGCAGTTCCGAGGGTTGGGGAGACACTGAAGCTTTCTTT
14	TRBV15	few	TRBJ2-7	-	CATSRDTGSYEQYF	TGTGCCACCAGCAGAGATACAGGATCCTACGAGCAGTACTTC
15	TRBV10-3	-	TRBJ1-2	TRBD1	CAISESNRGPSGYTF	TGTGCCATCAGTGAGTCCAACAGGGGGCCGAGTGGCTACACCTTC
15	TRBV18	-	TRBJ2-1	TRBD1	CASSPGQGTGSEQFF	TGTGCCAGCTCACCTGGTCAAGGGACAGGGAGTGAGCAGTTCTTC
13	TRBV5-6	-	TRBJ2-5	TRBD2	CASLSRGGETQYF	TGTGCCAGCCTTAGCCGCGGGGGTGAGACCCAGTACTTC
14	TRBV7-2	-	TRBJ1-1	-	CASSLEVGYTEAFF	TGTGCCAGCAGCCTCGAGGTTGGATACACTGAAGCTTTCTTT
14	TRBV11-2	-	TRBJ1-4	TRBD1	CASSFLGQGGKLFF	TGTGCCAGCAGCTTTCTCGGACAGGGAGGTAAACTGTTTTTT
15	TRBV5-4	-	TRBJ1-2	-	CASSFTVLVNYGYTF	TGTGCCAGCAGCTTTACCGTTCTAGTAAACTATGGCTACACCTTC
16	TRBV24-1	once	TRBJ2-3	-	CATSEGRGGGTDTQYF	TGTGCCACCAGTGAGGGAAGGGGGGGAGGCACAGATACGCAGTATTTT
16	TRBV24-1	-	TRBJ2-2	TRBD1	CATSDSLPRGPGELFF	TGTGCCACCAGTGATTCCCTCCCCAGGGGGCCCGGGGAGCTGTTTTTT
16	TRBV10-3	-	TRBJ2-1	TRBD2	CAISDTGGGSYNEQFF	TGTGCCATCAGTGATACCGGGGGGGGGTCCTACAATGAGCAGTTCTTC
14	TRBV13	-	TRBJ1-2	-	CASSLGGRLDGYTF	TGTGCCAGCAGCTTAGGGGGGAGACTTGATGGCTACACCTTC
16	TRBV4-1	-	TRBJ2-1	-	CASSQDGRGYYNEQFF	TGCGCCAGCAGCCAAGACGGTAGAGGCTACTACAATGAGCAGTTCTTC
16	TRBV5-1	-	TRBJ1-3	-	CASSLEGGTSGNTIYF	TGCGCCAGCAGCTTGGAGGGGGGGACCTCTGGAAACACCATATATTTT
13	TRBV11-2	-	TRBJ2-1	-	CASSLKGDNEQFF	TGTGCCAGCAGCTTAAAGGGAGACAATGAGCAGTTCTTC
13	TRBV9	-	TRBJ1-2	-	CASTPGVNYGYTF	TGTGCCAGCACCCCCGGAGTTAACTATGGCTACACCTTC
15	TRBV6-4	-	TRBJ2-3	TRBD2	CASSVLAGSTDTQYF	TGTGCCAGCAGTGTACTAGCGGGAAGCACAGATACGCAGTATTTT
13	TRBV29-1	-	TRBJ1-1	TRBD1	CSGSGTGGEKAFF	TGCAGCGGCTCCGGGACAGGGGGCGAAAAAGCTTTCTTT
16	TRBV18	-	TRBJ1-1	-	CASSPTLDSLNTEAFF	TGTGCCAGCTCACCAACCCTAGACAGTCTAAACACTGAAGCTTTCTTT
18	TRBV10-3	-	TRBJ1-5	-	CAISDMGGDLFSNQPQHF	TGTGCCATCAGTGACATGGGGGGAGACTTGTTCAGCAATCAGCCCCAGCATTTT
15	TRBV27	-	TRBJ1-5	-	CASSLGAYSNQPQHF	TGTGCCAGCAGTTTAGGGGCGTATAGCAATCAGCCCCAGCATTTT
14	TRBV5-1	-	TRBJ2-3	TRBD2	CASRGGFFTNTQYF	TGCGCCAGCAGGGGGGGGTTCTTCACGAATACGCAGTATTTT
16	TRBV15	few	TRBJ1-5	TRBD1	CATSRARDRENQPQHF	TGTGCCACCAGCAGAGCCCGGGACAGGGAAAATCAGCCCCAGCATTTT
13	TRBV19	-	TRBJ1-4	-	CASTGFVNEKLFF	TGTGCCAGTACAGGGTTCGTGAACGAAAAACTGTTTTTT
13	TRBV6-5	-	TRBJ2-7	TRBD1	CASGQAVSYEQYF	TGTGCCAGCGGACAGGCCGTTTCCTACGAGCAGTACTTC
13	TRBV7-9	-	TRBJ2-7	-	CASSPVAAYEQYF	TGTGCCAGCAGCCCCGTGGCGGCCTACGAGCAGTACTTC
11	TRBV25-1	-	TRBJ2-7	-	CASSNILEQYF	TGTGCCAGCAGTAATATCCTCGAGCAGTACTTC
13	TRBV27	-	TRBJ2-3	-	CASSLSRTDTQYF	TGTGCCAGCAGTTTAAGCCGCACAGATACGCAGTATTTT
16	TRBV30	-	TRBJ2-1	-	CAWRPEGRQAPDEQFF	TGTGCCTGGAGGCCCGAGGGCAGACAGGCCCCCGACGAGCAGTTCTTC
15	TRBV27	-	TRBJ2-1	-	CASSSGVSSYNEQFF	TGTGCCAGCAGTTCCGGTGTTAGCTCCTACAATGAGCAGTTCTTC
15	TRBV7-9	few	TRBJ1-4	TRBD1	CASSFSQGAGEKLFF	TGTGCCAGCAGCTTCAGTCAGGGGGCCGGTGAAAAACTGTTTTTT
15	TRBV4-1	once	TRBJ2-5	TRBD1	CASSSGTVAKETQYF	TGCGCCAGCAGCTCCGGGACAGTCGCGAAAGAGACCCAGTACTTC
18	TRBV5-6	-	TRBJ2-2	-	CASSFPTSTFANTGELFF	TGTGCCAGCAGCTTCCCCACTAGCACATTCGCGAACACCGGGGAGCTGTTTTTT
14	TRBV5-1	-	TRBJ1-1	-	CASSLVGGLDEAFF	TGCGCCAGCAGCTTGGTTGGGGGGTTAGACGAAGCTTTCTTT
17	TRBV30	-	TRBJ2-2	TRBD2	CAWSVGSLAGNTGELFF	TGTGCCTGGAGTGTAGGGTCCCTAGCGGGGAACACCGGGGAGCTGTTTTTT
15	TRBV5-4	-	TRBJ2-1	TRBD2	CASSLEGLAGDEQFF	TGTGCCAGCAGCCTCGAGGGACTAGCGGGGGATGAGCAGTTCTTC
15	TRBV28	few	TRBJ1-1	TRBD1	CASSRTGVLNTEAFF	TGTGCCAGCAGTAGGACAGGAGTATTGAACACTGAAGCTTTCTTT
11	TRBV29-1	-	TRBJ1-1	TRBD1	CSAQGAAEAFF	TGCAGCGCTCAGGGGGCGGCTGAAGCTTTCTTT
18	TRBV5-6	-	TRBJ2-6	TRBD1	CASSGPGQGALGANVLTF	TGTGCCAGCAGCGGGCCGGGACAGGGGGCCCTTGGGGCCAACGTCCTGACTTTC
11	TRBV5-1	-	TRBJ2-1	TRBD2	CASRGEGEQFF	TGCGCCAGCAGGGGGGAGGGTGAGCAGTTCTTC
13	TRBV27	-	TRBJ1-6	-	CASSLRDDSPLHF	TGTGCCAGCAGTTTAAGAGATGATTCACCCCTCCACTTT
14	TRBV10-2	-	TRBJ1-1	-	CASSRGEGGLEAFF	TGCGCCAGCTCACGGGGGGAAGGGGGGCTTGAAGCTTTCTTT
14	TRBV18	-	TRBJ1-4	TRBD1	CASSPDRVPEKLFF	TGTGCCAGCTCTCCGGACAGGGTCCCCGAAAAACTGTTTTTT
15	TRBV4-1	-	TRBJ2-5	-	CASSLGEGRKETQYF	TGCGCCAGCAGCCTCGGGGAAGGGAGGAAAGAGACCCAGTACTTC
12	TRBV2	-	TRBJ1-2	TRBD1	CASRDRGPGYTF	TGTGCCAGCAGGGACAGGGGGCCTGGCTACACCTTC
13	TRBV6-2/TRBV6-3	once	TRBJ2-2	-	CASSKGVTGELFF	TGTGCCAGCAGCAAGGGGGTCACCGGGGAGCTGTTTTTT
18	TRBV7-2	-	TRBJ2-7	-	CASSLVGRGHDGSYEQYF	TGTGCCAGCAGCTTAGTCGGTCGAGGACATGACGGGTCCTACGAGCAGTACTTC
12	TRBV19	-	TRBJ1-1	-	CASSMRDTEAFF	TGTGCCAGTAGTATGCGTGACACTGAAGCTTTCTTT
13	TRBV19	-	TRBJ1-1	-	CASKGDLNTEAFF	TGTGCCAGTAAGGGGGACCTGAACACTGAAGCTTTCTTT